These 26 T cell receptor beta chains were all obtained from the same sample, sequenced in a study of T cells in Graves' hyperthyroidism and ophthalmopathy. RNA transcripts provided the source from which TCR beta CDR3 regions were amplified. The HTBI primer set was used in a first-round RT-PCR of the TCR CDR3. TCRdb recomputed calls from the multiplex PCR reads with MiXCR, one row per CDR3 protein. The table shows a few hundred thousand distinct CDR3 sequences, with around 16% occurring only once. Input material: blood. These receptor sequences come from a woman aged 25 to 45 with Graves' hyperthyroidism.

This chain joins TRBV19 and TRBJ1-4; D possibly corresponds to TRBD1 (6 bases). The CDR3 runs to 13 residues. Trimming took off 3 bases at V and 6 bases at J, with 8 bases between the two ends. Germline lookup yields CDR1 LNHDA and CDR2 SQIVND (reference sequence). CDR3 amino acids: CASSMNRDEKLFF. DNA of the CDR3: TGTGCCAGTAGTATGAACAGGGATGAAAAACTGTTTTTT.

V usage is TRBV19 and J usage is TRBJ1-1; D is perhaps TRBD1 (5 bases). Germline assignment: CDR1 LNHDA and CDR2 SQIVND (reference sequence). The CDR3 is made up of 13 amino acids. V was pared by 5 bases and J by 3 bases, with 10 bases between. The CDR3 nucleotides are TGTGCCAGTAGTGTCAGGGAGGACACTGAAGCTTTCTTT. It codes for CASSVREDTEAFF.

This clonotype was observed at least ten times. V is TRBV13 and J is TRBJ1-2; a possible D gene is TRBD1 (6 bases). This CDR3 region has 14 residues. Trimming removed 5 bases from V and 2 bases from J, with 12 bases in between. Looked up from germline, CDR1 is PRHDT and CDR2 is FYEKMQ (reference sequence). The CDR3 sequence is CASSQGGLNYGYTF. The CDR3 bases are TGTGCCAGCAGCCAAGGGGGTCTAAACTATGGCTACACCTTC. Drawing the rest from reference TRBV13 and TRBJ1-2, the complete variable domain is AAGVIQSPRHLIKEKRETATLKCYPIPRHDTVYWYQQGPGQDPQFLISFYEKMQSDKGSIPDRFSAQQFSDYHSELNMSSLELGDSALYFCASSQGGLNYGYTFGSGTRLTVV.

The chain is built from TRBV5-1 and TRBJ2-5; D is possibly TRBD2 (6 bases). The germline gives CDR1 SGHRS, CDR2 YFSETQ. This CDR3 is built from 15 residues. Trimming removed 2 bases at V and 0 bases at J, with 11 bases between. CDR3 region: CASSLLSGDQETQYF. The CDR3 bases are TGCGCCAGCAGCTTATTATCGGGGGACCAAGAGACCCAGTACTTC.

V usage is TRBV19 and J usage is TRBJ1-5; D remains ambiguous. Germline loops: CDR1 LNHDA, CDR2 SQIVND (reference sequence). V dropped 3 bases and J dropped 4 bases, with 7 bases sitting between them. The CDR3 has 13 amino acids. The DNA of the CDR3 is TGTGCCAGTAGTATCATTCCTAATCAGCCCCAGCATTTT. Encoded protein: CASSIIPNQPQHF.

In this sample, this clonotype turned up a few times. The rearrangement links TRBV20-1 to TRBJ1-2; unclear D gene. Trimming removed 0 bases at V and 2 bases at J, with 7 bases between. CDR3 length: 13 residues. Germline CDR1 DFQATT, CDR2 SNEGSKA (reference sequence). CDR3 amino acids: CSARDRKNYGYTF. The CDR3 nucleotides are TGCAGTGCTAGAGATCGGAAGAACTATGGCTACACCTTC.

This clonotype was found a few times. This chain uses TRBV6-6 with TRBJ1-1; D uncertain. Germline CDR1 reads MNHNY; CDR2 reads SVGAGI (reference sequence). The CDR3 length is 14 residues. Between the trimmed V and J ends, which lost 0 bases and 2 bases, there was a span of 7 bases. CDR3 in amino acids: CASSYSKTNTEAFF. CDR3 in DNA: TGTGCCAGCAGTTACTCGAAGACCAACACTGAAGCTTTCTTT.

This clonotype came up many times. CDR3 amino acids: CASSPARDRIHYEAFF. The CDR3 nucleotides read TGTGCCAGCAGCCCCGCCCGGGACAGAATACACTACGAAGCTTTCTTT. The chain has TRBV7-9 and TRBJ1-1; 7 positions match TRBD1. The CDR3 loop spans 16 amino acids. V was pared by 5 bases and J by 8 bases, with 17 bases of the junction left unmatched. CDR1 SEHNR and CDR2 FQNEAQ come from the germline V gene (reference sequence).

This clonotype was recorded at least ten times. This chain uses TRBV28 with TRBJ1-2; D is uncertain. Germline CDR1 MDHEN, CDR2 SYDVKM. Trimming removed 5 bases from V and 8 bases from J, with 12 bases in between. CDR3 length equals 12 residues. The CDR3 reads CASSPRVWGYTF. DNA for the CDR3: TGTGCCAGCAGTCCGCGCGTGTGGGGCTACACCTTC.

This clonotype was found many times. This chain connects TRBV7-9 to TRBJ1-2; TRBD1 aligns across 9 bases. Germline trimming cut 3 bases from V and 8 bases from J; bases unmatched to any gene: 7. The CDR3 loop spans 14 amino acids. Germline V gene lookup returns CDR1 SEHNR and CDR2 FQNEAQ (reference sequence). The CDR3 sequence: CASSFRDREYGYTF. DNA of the CDR3: TGTGCCAGCAGCTTCCGGGACAGGGAGTACGGCTACACCTTC. The full variable domain, its missing parts supplied by reference TRBV7-9 and TRBJ1-2, is DTGVSQNPRHKITKRGQNVTFRCDPISEHNRLYWYRQTLGQGPEFLTYFQNEAQLEKSRLLSDRFSAERPKGSFSTLEIQRTEQGDSAMYLCASSFRDREYGYTFGSGTRLTVV.

V usage is TRBV27 and J usage is TRBJ1-6; D remains ambiguous. The CDR3 runs to 14 residues. CDR1 and CDR2 from the germline V gene are MNHEY and SMNVEV (reference sequence). V was pared by 2 bases and J by 3 bases, with 5 bases between. The CDR3 bases are TGTGCCAGCAGTTTAGTCAACTATAATTCACCCCTCCACTTT. Its translation: CASSLVNYNSPLHF.

This clonotype occurred many times. The rearrangement joins TRBV12-5 to TRBJ2-5; D might be TRBD2 (5 bases). The CDR3 spans 16 residues. The germline CDR1 and CDR2 sequences are LGHNT and FRNRAP. The germline V and J ends were trimmed by 5 bases and 1 base, with 17 bases remaining between them. CDR3 nucleotide sequence: TGTGCTAGTGGTCCCCCCAGCGGACCCTTCCAAGAGACCCAGTACTTC. Residues: CASGPPSGPFQETQYF. The full variable domain, with the rest looked up from reference TRBV12-5 and TRBJ2-5, is DARVTQTPRHKVTEMGQEVTMRCQPILGHNTVFWYRQTMMQGLELLAYFRNRAPLDDSGMPKDRFSAEMPDATLATLKIQPSEPRDSAVYFCASGPPSGPFQETQYFGPGTRLLVL.

This clonotype was recorded a few times. V is TRBV20-1 and J is TRBJ1-6, with 7 bases fitting TRBD1. The germline CDR1 and CDR2 sequences are DFQATT and SNEGSKA (reference sequence). After removal of 7 bases from V and 8 bases from J, the junction contained 8 bases not matched to a gene. CDR3 length: 13 residues. CDR3 region: CSGGGGSDSPLHF. Here the CDR3 DNA reads TGCAGTGGAGGGGGCGGGTCCGATTCACCCCTCCACTTT.

This clonotype was seen more than once but under ten times. The chain couples TRBV2 to TRBJ2-2; D is possibly TRBD2 (6 bases). Deletions cut 6 bases from V and 3 bases from J, with 11 bases between. Per the germline V gene, CDR1 is SNHLY and CDR2 is FYNNEI. CDR3 length equals 14 residues. CDR3: CASREGRHTGELFF. The CDR3 DNA reads as TGTGCCAGCAGGGAGGGCCGACACACCGGGGAGCTGTTTTTT.

Ten or more counts support this clonotype. This chain uses TRBV20-1 with TRBJ2-2; D is unresolved. The CDR3 has 13 amino acids. The germline gives CDR1 DFQATT, CDR2 SNEGSKA (reference sequence). Trimming left V 2 bases short and J 4 bases short, with 8 bases between. CDR3 sequence (DNA): TGCAGTGCTAGATCCAGTCGCACCGGGGAGCTGTTTTTT. Translation gives CSARSSRTGELFF.

The sample holds a few counts of this clonotype. The V gene is TRBV6-2 or TRBV6-3, the J gene TRBJ2-7; 12 bases match TRBD2. CDR3 size: 14 residues. The germline V gene encodes CDR1 MNHEY and CDR2 SVGEGT. V lost 7 bases and J lost 4; bases outside the gene matches: 5. This CDR3 is CASNTSGRKYEQYF. CDR3 DNA: TGTGCCAGCAATACTAGCGGGAGGAAATACGAGCAGTACTTC.

The table lists this clonotype with many counts. The chain links TRBV6-1 to TRBJ1-5, with 7 bases matching TRBD1. In germline, CDR1 is MNHNS, CDR2 SASEGT. V gave up 3 bases and J gave up 5 bases; unmatched junction bases: 4. CDR3 length equals 14 residues. The CDR3 spells CASSDGQADQPQHF. In DNA form, the CDR3 reads TGTGCCAGCAGTGACGGACAGGCGGATCAGCCCCAGCATTTT.

This clonotype showed up just a few times. The rearrangement links TRBV12-3 or TRBV12-4 to TRBJ2-5, with TRBD2 as a possible D gene (7 bases). CDR3 length: 16 amino acids. The V end was cut by 3 bases, the J end by 3 bases, with 17 bases between. DNA for the CDR3: TGTGCCAGCAGTTTTGGGGGGGCTAGCGGCGAAGAGACCCAGTACTTC. Residues: CASSFGGASGEETQYF.

This clonotype was seen ten or more times. The chain recombines TRBV30 with TRBJ1-6; 8 bases are a match to TRBD1. The V segment lost 2 bases and the J segment 4 bases; nucleotides outside the gene matches: 10. Germline V gene data show CDR1 as GTSNPN and CDR2 as SVGIG (reference sequence). This CDR3 comprises 17 residues. The CDR3 region has the DNA TGTGCCTGGAGTAAATCGGGACAGGCCGGTTATAATTCACCCCTCCACTTT. Translating gives CAWSKSGQAGYNSPLHF.

V gene TRBV19 combines with J gene TRBJ2-5; no clear D gene. Germline loops: CDR1 LNHDA, CDR2 SQIVND (reference sequence). V lost 3 bases and J 0 bases, leaving 5 bases between the germline ends. The CDR3 contains 13 residues. The CDR3 protein is CASSIRDQETQYF. In DNA, the CDR3 is TGTGCCAGTAGTATTCGCGACCAAGAGACCCAGTACTTC.

In its sample, this clonotype was seen many times. The V and J genes are TRBV20-1 and TRBJ2-1; 11 nucleotides match TRBD2. Trimming cost V 7 bases and J 9 bases; bases outside gene matches: 5. Germline CDR1 DFQATT, CDR2 SNEGSKA (reference sequence). This CDR3 has 12 amino acids. CDR3 region: CSGLAGGGEQFF. As DNA, the CDR3 is TGCAGTGGGCTAGCGGGAGGCGGTGAGCAGTTCTTC.

This clonotype was counted once. This may arise from a read error, as a much more abundant clone is one base away. The rearrangement joins TRBV10-3 to TRBJ2-1; D unresolved. This CDR3 is built from 19 residues. Germline CDR1 reads ENHRY; CDR2 reads SYGVKD. The CDR3 loop reads CAISGPRKIVPGSYNKQFF. The CDR3 DNA sequence: TGTGCCATCAGTGGACCGAGAAAAATAGTCCCTGGGTCCTACAATAAGCAGTTCTTC.

This clonotype was seen only a few times. The V gene is TRBV19, the J gene TRBJ1-6; no clear D. The CDR3 covers 14 residues. Germline V gene lookup returns CDR1 LNHDA and CDR2 SQIVND (reference sequence). With 4 bases removed from V and 7 bases from J, the gap between germline ends came to 11 bases. CDR3 nucleotide sequence: TGTGCCAGTAGTACCCGGGGAGAAAATTCACCCCTCCACTTT. Its translation: CASSTRGENSPLHF.

Many counts were recorded for this clonotype. The genes are TRBV5-1 and TRBJ2-7; D may correspond to TRBD1 or TRBD2 (5 bases each). The V end was cut by 5 bases, the J end by 7 bases, with 16 bases between. The CDR3 spans 13 residues. The germline V gene encodes CDR1 SGHRS and CDR2 YFSETQ. In DNA form, the CDR3 reads TGCGCCAGCAGACCTGGGACCGTTTCGGAGCAGTACTTC. Amino acid sequence: CASRPGTVSEQYF.

This clonotype appeared many times. The rearrangement uses TRBV12-3 or TRBV12-4 and TRBJ1-2; 7 bases are a match to TRBD1. With 3 bases clipped from V and 8 bases from J, the junction kept 15 bases outside the gene matches. This CDR3 comprises 16 residues. DNA of the CDR3: TGTGCCAGCAGTTTTCCAAAGGGACAGACCCTCGGGGGCTACACCTTC. It is translated as CASSFPKGQTLGGYTF.

The sample holds many counts of this clonotype. The rearrangement joins TRBV24-1 to TRBJ2-1, with 12 nucleotides matching TRBD1. Germline CDR1 and CDR2: KGHDR and SFDVKD. Losses at the gene ends were 4 bases for V and 10 bases for J; bases not matched to a gene: 7. This CDR3 has 15 amino acids. Here the CDR3 reads CATSETGTGGTEQFF. CDR3 bases: TGTGCCACCAGTGAGACCGGGACAGGGGGCACCGAGCAGTTCTTC.